This TCR beta chain was captured in a study of OX40 agonist ivuxolimab in advanced cancers. Findings and caveats of the study: With doses of 0.1 to 3.0 mg/kg, CD4+ and CD8+ blood T cells had undergone clonal expansion by week 6.

The V gene's germline CDR1 is LGHNA and CDR2 YNFKEQ. Trimming took 3 bases from V and 2 from J; bases not matched to a gene: 2. This CDR3 region has 14 residues. Sequenced by immunoSEQ multiplex PCR; TCRdb stores in-frame clones only, minus some. The sample includes more than 75,000 clones, roughly 80% seen only once; the top ten take 6% to 8%. This clone was picked up a small number of times. Its cognate antigen is unknown. The sample consisted of CD4+ or CD8+ T cells sorted from blood, taken in a trial of the OX40 agonist ivuxolimab. This receptor was obtained from an adult with an advanced solid tumor such as melanoma, head and neck, liver or kidney cancer. The rearrangement joins TRBV4-2 to TRBJ2-5; 8 nucleotides agree with TRBD1. CDR3 amino acids: CASSHGQGQETQYF. The CDR3 nucleotides read TGTGCCAGCAGCCACGGACAGGGTCAAGAGACCCAGTACTTC.